This T cell receptor (beta chain) is drawn from a study of shared clonotypes between healthy human individuals. Only in-frame clones appear in the TCRdb table, and some are missing; sequencing was by immunoSEQ multiplex PCR. The sample has some 1.4 million clones; roughly 96% are singletons. Trimming took off 4 bases at V and 9 bases at J, with 19 bases between the two ends. Germline-derived CDR1 and CDR2 are SGHTA and FQGNSA. The length of the CDR3 is 15 residues. The material sequenced was naive CD4+ T cells sorted from blood. Subset reported: CD45RA+ positively selected. The chain recombines TRBV7-2 with TRBJ2-1; D possibly corresponds to TRBD1 (6 bases). The source is a man aged 25 to 40 in good health. CDR3 amino acids: CASSYQGRRGGEQFF. The CDR3 DNA sequence: TGTGCCAGCAGCTACCAAGGGCGCCGAGGGGGTGAGCAGTTCTTC.